The entry below gives a single TCR beta chain sequence along with its context. The sample originates from a study of T-cell memory formation after mild COVID-19. Germline CDR1 reads SGHTA; CDR2 reads FQGNSA. Trimming removed 2 bases from V and 9 bases from J, with 14 bases in between. This CDR3 contains 14 residues. TCRdb processed the 5' RACE reads anew with MiXCR; each CDR3 protein has one entry. Of 350,000 or so distinct CDR3 sequences in the sample, 20% to 25% were seen once. The J gene is TRBJ2-1, the V gene TRBV7-2, with D perhaps given as TRBD1 or TRBD2 (5 bases each). The sequence was collected from a man aged 18 to 35 who had mild COVID-19 (a few samples of this study predate the infection). Cell type and time point are not known. The sequencing input was PBMCs or a T cell subset sorted from them (not recorded which). CDR3: CASSLKFWGSEQFF. The DNA for the CDR3 is TGTGCCAGCAGCTTAAAATTCTGGGGGAGTGAGCAGTTCTTC.